This entry concerns a single T cell receptor (beta chain). TCRdb re-analyzed the 5' RACE reads; it lists each CDR3 protein once, without DNA. This table lists a few hundred thousand distinct CDR3 sequences. The CDR3 contains 15 residues. CDR1 SGHTA and CDR2 FQGNSA come from the germline V gene. Unsorted whole blood yielded the total RNA, with T cells left unselected. This record belongs to a study of monozygotic twins with inflammatory bowel disease. The sequence derives from a human donor with ulcerative colitis or Crohn's disease, or a healthy co-twin of an affected twin (not recorded which). J is TRBJ2-1 and V is TRBV7-2; the D call from TCRdb, TRBD2, cannot be confirmed without DNA. Source material: blood. The CDR3 loop reads CASSLSRGGYNEQFF.